This T cell receptor (beta chain) was documented in a study of cytomegalovirus exposure and HLA in healthy donors. The PCR ran on 60 Vbeta and 13 Jbeta primers. Method: immunoSEQ multiplex PCR; TCRdb's copy keeps in-frame clones and lacks some. The table lists fewer than 150,000 clones, 74% of them singletons. Study-wide findings and caveats: A reported reduction in N-insertions relative to the 666-donor mean was seen in an Asian-associated ancestry cluster in a later analysis. Earlier results showed most TCR beta V segments being productive about 90% or about 30% of the time.

With regard to this clone: The antigen is not known.

Trimming took 3 bases from V and 3 from J, leaving 26 bases between them. Germline values: CDR1 SGHDN, CDR2 FVKESK. The CDR3 extends over 20 amino acids. V gene TRBV14 combines with J gene TRBJ2-2; D is perhaps TRBD1 (6 bases). The TCR comes from a woman between 50 and 59 years old in good health and CMV-seropositive. Sequenced: PBMCs. CDR3: CASSQGYVAGDRGHTGELFF. As DNA, the CDR3 is TGTGCCAGCAGCCAGGGGTATGTGGCAGGGGATAGGGGTCACACCGGGGAGCTGTTTTTT.